This TCR beta chain was captured in a study of beta chain features in type 1 diabetes. General study points: TCRB CDR3s from Type 1 diabetes patients were moderately but significantly shorter in all four CD4+ subsets. Sampled from patients, naive, central memory and Treg TCRB repertoires appeared more similar than those sampled from healthy donors.

In total, each donor contributed a single heparinised blood draw that averaged approximately 120 mL. Of the isolated RNA, all was reverse transcribed, and so the sequenced material was expressed TCRB transcripts. Clones were read by immunoSEQ multiplex PCR, and TCRdb kept only the in-frame ones, dropping some. Among 140,000 to 150,000 clones listed, 10% to 15% were seen once. Concerning this clone itself: Antigen: not known.

Germline lookup yields CDR1 KGHSH and CDR2 LQKENI. Trimming stripped 4 bases from V and 7 bases from J, with 11 bases between. The CDR3 contains 13 residues. This receptor was taken from a young man with type 1 diabetes. The source material was central memory CD4+ T cells from blood. The genes are TRBV18 and TRBJ2-1, with no clear D. The CDR3: CASSLIQENEQFF. The CDR3, as DNA: TGTGCCAGCTCACTGATCCAGGAAAATGAGCAGTTCTTC.